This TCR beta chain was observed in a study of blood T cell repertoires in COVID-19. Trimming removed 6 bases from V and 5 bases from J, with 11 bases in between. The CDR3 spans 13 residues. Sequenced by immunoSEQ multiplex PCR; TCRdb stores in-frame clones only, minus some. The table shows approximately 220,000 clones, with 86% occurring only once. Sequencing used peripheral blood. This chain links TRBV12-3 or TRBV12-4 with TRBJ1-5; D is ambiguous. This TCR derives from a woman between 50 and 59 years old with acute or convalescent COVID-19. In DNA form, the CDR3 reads TGTGCCAGCAGCTATACAGTCGATCAGCCCCAGCATTTT. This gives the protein CASSYTVDQPQHF.